A single sample gave rise to the 7 T cell receptor beta chains below, sequenced in a study of CD4 and CD8 cells across lung adenocarcinoma regions (dated 2018 in TCRdb). The method behind the library was PCR. The sequencer was a HiSeq X Ten. TCRdb applied fastp at Q25 and MiXCR to the public reads, then kept only in-frame beta chains. Each entry is one CDR3 protein sequence, shown with its most common DNA and genes. Here the sample has tens of thousands of distinct CDR3 sequences; 40% to 50% occur a single time. Together, the top ten hold 45% to 60% of the sample. The sequenced sample consisted of CD8+ T cells from the center of a lung tumor. The sample's cell subset or site label, decoded: tumor center region. These TCRs come from a male donor with lung adenocarcinoma. The CD4 and CD8 labels of this study may be unreliable.

By sample share, this clonotype is medium-sized (0.01 to 0.1%). The chain links TRBV6-1 to TRBJ2-5, with TRBD1 identical over 7 bases. The ends lost 9 bases at V and 2 bases at J; junction bases unmatched: 9. CDR3 size: 14 residues. Germline assignment: CDR1 MNHNS and CDR2 SASEGT. CDR3 coding DNA: TGTGCCAGTCGTCCGGCCAGGGGGCAAGAGACCCAGTACTTC. This translates into CASRPARGQETQYF.

This clonotype occurred many times. This chain joins TRBV6-5 and TRBJ1-2, with 7 bases identical to TRBD1. This CDR3 spans 13 amino acids. V lost 4 bases and J lost 6; bases outside the gene matches: 5. The germline V gene has CDR1 MNHEY and CDR2 SVGAGI. CDR3 region: CASSSQGIDGYTF. CDR3 sequence (DNA): TGTGCCAGCAGTTCACAGGGGATTGATGGCTACACCTTC.

This clonotype was found many times. The chain joins TRBV12-3 or TRBV12-4 to TRBJ2-7, with D unclear. V lost 1 base and J 4 bases, leaving 8 bases between the germline ends. The CDR3 consists of 13 residues. CDR3 DNA sequence: TGTGCCAGCAGTTTAGGATCGAATTACGAGCAGTACTTC. This codes for CASSLGSNYEQYF.

Relative to its sample, this clonotype is medium-sized. The chain is built from TRBV7-2 and TRBJ2-3; the D gene is possibly TRBD1 (5 bases). Germline V lookup: CDR1 SGHTA, CDR2 FQGNSA. With 2 bases removed from V and 6 bases from J, the gap between germline ends came to 9 bases. This CDR3 region has 13 residues. The CDR3 coding sequence is TGTGCCAGCAGCTTATACAGGTCTGATACGCAGTATTTT. It specifies CASSLYRSDTQYF.

The J gene is TRBJ2-3, the V gene TRBV7-2; the match to TRBD2 covers 7 bases. The CDR3 spans 15 residues. V lost 3 bases to trimming and J lost 8 bases; unmatched junction nucleotides: 11. The germline CDR1 and CDR2 sequences are SGHTA and FQGNSA. CDR3 loop: CASSLIVAGLGTQYF. CDR3 in DNA: TGTGCCAGCAGCTTGATTGTAGCGGGCTTGGGTACGCAGTATTTT.

V gene TRBV6-1 combines with J gene TRBJ2-7; no definite D call. The CDR3 runs 14 residues. Germline-derived CDR1 and CDR2 are MNHNS and SASEGT. The V gene lost 7 bases and the J gene lost 1 base, with 14 bases spanning the gap. The CDR3, as DNA: TGTGCCAGCATGGCGGCCATACCTTCCTACGAGCAGTACTTC. Protein: CASMAAIPSYEQYF.

Concerning this clonotype: Germline and junction disagree at one end, which may indicate a read error. V and J are TRBV12-3 or TRBV12-4 and TRBJ2-5, with TRBD1 matching 7 bases. The CDR3 is made up of 17 amino acids. The CDR3 DNA is TGTGCCAGCAGTGAGGGTCTAGGGGGCCGATGCCAAGATACCCAGTACTTC. Its translation: CASSEGLGGRCQDTQYF.